The 27 T cell receptor beta chains reported below all come from one sample, sequenced in a study of Ad26.COV2.S vaccination and SARS-CoV-2 variants. Generated by immunoSEQ multiplex PCR, the TCRdb table keeps only in-frame clones and is missing some. The profile shows around 500,000 clones, about 88% of them singletons. Treatment of the sample: some 19 received Ad26.COV2.S at low or high dose, single or two shots; roughly five received placebo; per-sample allocation not given. Sampling happened 63 days after the first vaccine or placebo injection. This material consisted of peripheral blood, taken in a trial of Ad26.COV2.S vaccine versus placebo. The source of these receptors is a person aged 18-65 years who received the Ad26.COV2.S COVID-19 vaccine or a placebo.

V is TRBV15 and J is TRBJ1-1; the match to TRBD1 covers 7 bases. The CDR3 has 14 amino acids. Germline CDR1 reads LNHNV; CDR2 reads YYDKDF (reference sequence). The J segment lost 11 bases and the V segment lost 3 bases, leaving 12 bases of the junction unmatched. The CDR3 spells CATSRVRGGSMAFF. The CDR3 DNA is TGTGCCACCAGCAGGGTCAGGGGGGGAAGTATGGCTTTCTTT.

J is TRBJ2-5 and V is TRBV5-1; D is ambiguous. From germline, CDR1 is SGHRS and CDR2 YFSETQ. Trimming cost V 3 bases and J 8 bases, with 11 bases left between them. The CDR3 consists of 12 residues. The CDR3 nucleotides are TGCGCCAGCAGCTCGAAGTGGTATACCCAGTACTTC. Translation: CASSSKWYTQYF.

V is TRBV4-1 and J is TRBJ1-4; a weak D match, TRBD1 (6 bases). The V end was cut by 2 bases, the J end by 5 bases, with 9 bases between. The CDR3 is 14 amino acids. CDR1 is MGHRA, CDR2 YSYEKL, per germline. CDR3 bases: TGCGCCAGCAGCCAAACAGGGTTCAATGAAAAACTGTTTTTT. The encoded protein is CASSQTGFNEKLFF.

This clone was observed a single time. V is TRBV9 and J is TRBJ2-1, with 8 bases fitting TRBD2. Germline V lookup: CDR1 SGDLS, CDR2 YYNGEE. The CDR3 is 15 residues long. V shed 0 bases and J 5 bases; nucleotides not matched to a gene: 4. In DNA, the CDR3 is TGTGCCAGCAGCGTAGTTAGCGGGGCGAACAATGAGCAGTTCTTC. Translation gives CASSVVSGANNEQFF.

CDR3 loop: CASSPQRTSPRYTGELFF. In DNA form, the CDR3 reads TGTGCCAGCAGCCCCCAACGGACTTCCCCCAGGTACACCGGGGAGCTGTTTTTT. The chain couples TRBV7-6 to TRBJ2-2; tentatively, D is TRBD2 (5 bases). The CDR3 runs 18 residues. The germline V gene encodes CDR1 SGHVS and CDR2 FNYEAQ. V lost 5 bases and J 3 bases, leaving 22 bases between the germline ends.

This chain uses TRBV24-1 with TRBJ1-2, with D possibly being TRBD1 (5 bases). V was clipped by 4 bases and J by 9 bases, with 20 bases between them. The germline V gene encodes CDR1 KGHDR and CDR2 SFDVKD. The CDR3 covers 15 residues. This CDR3 is CATSENSLDSSSYTF. DNA of the CDR3: TGTGCCACCAGTGAAAATTCACTCGACAGTTCGAGCTACACCTTC.

J is TRBJ1-1 and V is TRBV7-2; weak D call: TRBD1 (6 bases). The CDR3 has 12 residues. The germline V gene encodes CDR1 SGHTA and CDR2 FQGNSA. V was trimmed by 2 bases and J by 11 bases, leaving 12 bases between them. CDR3 in DNA: TGTGCCAGCAGCTTAAGACAGGCAGGCGCTTTCTTT. Its protein is CASSLRQAGAFF.

The chain employs TRBV6-2 or TRBV6-3 and TRBJ1-1; D gene ambiguous. V was shortened by 0 bases and J by 0 bases, with 5 bases between the two germline ends. Germline V gives CDR1 MNHEY, CDR2 SVGEGT. The CDR3 is 14 residues long. The CDR3 loop is CASSYSIVNTEAFF. The CDR3 DNA sequence: TGTGCCAGCAGTTACTCGATCGTGAACACTGAAGCTTTCTTT.

The genes are TRBV5-1 and TRBJ1-2, with D unclear. V was trimmed by 5 bases and J by 5 bases, leaving 16 bases between them. This CDR3 comprises 14 residues. Per germline, CDR1 SGHRS and CDR2 YFSETQ. The CDR3 here is CASRDGPNPYGYTF. CDR3 DNA sequence: TGCGCCAGCAGGGACGGGCCGAATCCATATGGCTACACCTTC.

This sequence joins TRBV6-5 and TRBJ2-1; 8 bases map to TRBD2. The germline V gene has CDR1 MNHEY and CDR2 SVGAGI. This CDR3 region has 15 residues. V trimming: 6 bases; J trimming: 5 bases; junction bases outside the gene matches: 9. The CDR3 nucleotides are TGTGCCAGCAGAAACCAGCGGGAGAGGGACAATGAGCAGTTCTTC. This codes for CASRNQRERDNEQFF.

The genes are TRBV13 and TRBJ2-7; a weak D match, TRBD1 (6 bases). V shed 5 bases and J shed 6 bases, with 23 bases lying between them. This CDR3 comprises 16 residues. Germline CDR1 PRHDT, CDR2 FYEKMQ (reference sequence). The CDR3 nucleotides are TGTGCCAGCAGCCCAGGCGCCCGGCAGGGGACATCCGAGCAGTACTTC. Protein product: CASSPGARQGTSEQYF.

The V call is TRBV11-1, the J call TRBJ1-1; a weak D match, TRBD1 (5 bases). Germline assignment: CDR1 SGHAT and CDR2 FQDESV (reference sequence). V lost 4 bases and J 7 bases, leaving 22 bases between the germline ends. The CDR3 consists of 16 residues. The CDR3 protein is CASSSSEIRTTLEAFF. The DNA for the CDR3 is TGTGCCAGCAGCTCGTCCGAAATCCGGACAACCCTTGAAGCTTTCTTT.

The rearrangement links TRBV7-2 to TRBJ2-7; 8 positions agree with TRBD2. J was trimmed by 2 bases and V by 3 bases; bases with no gene match: 3. CDR1 and CDR2 from the germline V gene are SGHTA and FQGNSA. The CDR3 consists of 14 residues. DNA for the CDR3: TGTGCCAGCAGCTTCTCGGGAGGGCCCTACGAGCAGTACTTC. Amino acids: CASSFSGGPYEQYF.

The chain has TRBV9 and TRBJ1-5; 10 bases fit TRBD1. The J segment lost 6 bases and the V segment lost 3 bases, leaving 6 bases of the junction unmatched. Germline V lookup: CDR1 SGDLS, CDR2 YYNGEE. This CDR3 contains 15 residues. The CDR3 is CASSAGTGDGQPQHF. CDR3 DNA sequence: TGTGCCAGCAGCGCAGGGACAGGGGATGGTCAGCCCCAGCATTTT.

The rearrangement joins TRBV6-2 or TRBV6-3 to TRBJ1-2; no clear D gene. This CDR3 comprises 17 residues. Germline CDR1 reads MNHEY; CDR2 reads SVGEGT. Trimming took off 0 bases at V and 0 bases at J, with 14 bases between the two ends. CDR3 nucleotides: TGTGCCAGCAGTTACTCGAATTTGAGGCCTCCTAACTATGGCTACACCTTC. It is translated as CASSYSNLRPPNYGYTF.

The J gene is TRBJ2-7, the V gene TRBV5-1; 9 bases match TRBD1. The V gene end was trimmed by 4 bases and the J gene end by 7 bases; junction bases not matched to a gene: 15. Per germline, CDR1 SGHRS and CDR2 YFSETQ. This CDR3 has 16 residues. CDR3 DNA sequence: TGCGCCAGCAGCCCGTCAACCGGGACAGGGTCTTATGAGCAGTACTTC. Translated: CASSPSTGTGSYEQYF.

V is TRBV7-9 and J is TRBJ2-1; D is perhaps TRBD1 (5 bases). This CDR3 spans 15 amino acids. The ends were cut back, 3 bases at V and 2 bases at J, with 11 bases in the middle. Germline CDR1 and CDR2: SEHNR and FQNEAQ (reference sequence). Here the CDR3 reads CASSFVRGPYNEQFF. The DNA of the CDR3 is TGTGCCAGCAGCTTTGTTAGGGGCCCCTACAATGAGCAGTTCTTC. The entire variable domain, with the rest obtained from reference TRBV7-9 and TRBJ2-1, is as follows: DTGVSQNPRHKITKRGQNVTFRCDPISEHNRLYWYRQTLGQGPEFLTYFQNEAQLEKSRLLSDRFSAERPKGSFSTLEIQRTEQGDSAMYLCASSFVRGPYNEQFFGPGTRLTVL.

This chain joins TRBV5-1 and TRBJ2-5, with 7 bases lining up with TRBD1. V shed 7 bases, J shed 1 base, and the junction held 4 bases outside the gene matches. Germline lookup yields CDR1 SGHRS and CDR2 YFSETQ. The CDR3 totals 13 residues. CDR3 in DNA: TGCGCCAGCGACAGGGACGGCCAAGAGACCCAGTACTTC. As protein: CASDRDGQETQYF.

The J gene is TRBJ2-3, the V gene TRBV11-2, with 10 bases fitting TRBD2. J lost 3 bases, V lost 0 bases, and 12 bases had no gene match. Germline V gene sequence: CDR1 SGHAT, CDR2 FQNNGV. The CDR3 has 19 amino acids. CDR3 DNA: TGTGCCAGCAGCTTAGATTTGAGCGGGGGGGGTATTAGGACAGATACGCAGTATTTT. Amino acid sequence: CASSLDLSGGGIRTDTQYF.

The chain is built from TRBV6-6 and TRBJ1-2, with D perhaps matching TRBD1 (6 bases). In germline, CDR1 is MNHNY, CDR2 SVGAGI (reference sequence). The length of the CDR3 is 13 residues. The ends were cut back, 0 bases at V and 6 bases at J, with 8 bases in the middle. CDR3 protein: CASSYSRTDGYTF. The CDR3 region has the DNA TGTGCCAGCAGTTACTCAAGGACAGATGGCTACACCTTC.

This clone showed up just a few times. V is TRBV3-1 (or the pseudogene TRBV3-2) and J is TRBJ1-3; TRBD1 is a possible D gene (5 bases). The CDR3 spans 15 residues. Germline V gives CDR1 LGHDT, CDR2 YNNKEL (reference sequence). Trimming removed 6 bases from V and 0 bases from J, with 12 bases in between. The CDR3 nucleotides are TGTGCCAGCAGTCGCGGGGCTTACTCTGGAAACACCATATATTTT. This gives the protein CASSRGAYSGNTIYF.

A note on this clone: Other DNA sequences within the sample encode an identical CDR3. V usage is TRBV30 and J usage is TRBJ1-6; D gene uncertain. Germline CDR1 is GTSNPN and CDR2 is SVGIG (reference sequence). The length of the CDR3 is 15 residues. Trimming took 0 bases from V and 1 from J, leaving 7 bases between them. The CDR3 DNA reads TGTGCCTGGAGTGTAGGCGGTTCCTATAATTCACCCCTCCACTTT. This translates into CAWSVGGSYNSPLHF.

This clone was counted only a few times. The rearrangement links TRBV4-1 to TRBJ2-2; D gene ambiguous. The germline CDR1 and CDR2 sequences are MGHRA and YSYEKL. The CDR3 length is 13 residues. Trimming pared 6 bases from V and 0 bases from J, leaving 5 bases between. Here the CDR3 reads CASRAANTGELFF. The CDR3 nucleotides read TGCGCCAGCAGAGCAGCGAACACCGGGGAGCTGTTTTTT.

The sample holds one count of this clone. Different DNA sequences within this sample yield the same CDR3. This chain joins TRBV19 and TRBJ1-1; D ambiguous. The CDR3 is made up of 12 amino acids. Germline-derived CDR1 and CDR2 are LNHDA and SQIVND (reference sequence). V was cut by 4 bases and J by 0 bases, with 3 bases left in between. The CDR3 is CASSRLNTEAFF. For the CDR3, the DNA is TGTGCCAGTAGTAGGTTGAACACTGAAGCTTTCTTT.

The gene calls are TRBV24-1 and TRBJ2-5; D not certain. This CDR3 contains 14 residues. Trimming cost V 5 bases and J 1 base, with 10 bases left between them. The germline gives CDR1 KGHDR, CDR2 SFDVKD. CDR3 sequence (DNA): TGTGCCACCAGTGGCAATGGGGTCCAAGAGACCCAGTACTTC. Protein sequence: CATSGNGVQETQYF.

The V gene is TRBV7-9, the J gene TRBJ2-1, with TRBD2 matching over 9 bases. The CDR3 loop spans 13 amino acids. The V segment lost 5 bases and the J segment 8 bases; nucleotides outside the gene matches: 4. CDR1 is SEHNR, CDR2 FQNEAQ, per germline (reference sequence). The CDR3 DNA reads TGTGCCAGCAGCGGGACTAGCTTGGATGAGCAGTTCTTC. Its translation is CASSGTSLDEQFF.

This sequence joins TRBV25-1 and TRBJ2-3; D gene ambiguous. The CDR3 sequence is 10 residues long. V was pared by 5 bases and J by 3 bases, with 0 bases between. CDR1 and CDR2 from the germline V gene are MGHDK and SYGVNS. The CDR3 here is CASSTDTQYF. CDR3 nucleotides: TGTGCCAGCAGTACAGATACGCAGTATTTT.